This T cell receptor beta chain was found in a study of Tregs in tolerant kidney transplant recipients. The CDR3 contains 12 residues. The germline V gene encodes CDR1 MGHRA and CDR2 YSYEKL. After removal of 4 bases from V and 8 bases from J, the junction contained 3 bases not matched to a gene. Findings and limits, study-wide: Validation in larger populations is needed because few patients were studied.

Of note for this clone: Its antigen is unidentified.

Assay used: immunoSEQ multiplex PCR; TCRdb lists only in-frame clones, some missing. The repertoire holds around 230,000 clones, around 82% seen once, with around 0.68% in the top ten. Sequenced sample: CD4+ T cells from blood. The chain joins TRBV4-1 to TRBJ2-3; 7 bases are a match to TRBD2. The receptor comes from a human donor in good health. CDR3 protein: CASSPGGGTQYF. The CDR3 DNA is TGCGCCAGCAGCCCAGGCGGGGGTACGCAGTATTTT.